The subject of this entry is one TCR beta chain. The junction does not match germline at one end; this may be a read error. The method was immunoSEQ multiplex PCR; TCRdb's version includes in-frame clones alone and lacks a portion of them. The profile shows about 180,000 clones, 90% of them singletons. The data originate from a study of control samples from healthy donors and cancer patients. The CDR3 covers 14 residues. Germline values: CDR1 LGHNT, CDR2 FRNRAP. The chain combines TRBV12-5 with TRBJ2-3, with 7 bases that match TRBD1. Sequenced: blood. The receptor was isolated from a woman between 50 and 59 years old in good health. The CDR3 DNA follows: TGTGCTAGTGGCCTGGGGGACAGCAGAGATACGCAGTATTTT. It translates to CASGLGDSRDTQYF.